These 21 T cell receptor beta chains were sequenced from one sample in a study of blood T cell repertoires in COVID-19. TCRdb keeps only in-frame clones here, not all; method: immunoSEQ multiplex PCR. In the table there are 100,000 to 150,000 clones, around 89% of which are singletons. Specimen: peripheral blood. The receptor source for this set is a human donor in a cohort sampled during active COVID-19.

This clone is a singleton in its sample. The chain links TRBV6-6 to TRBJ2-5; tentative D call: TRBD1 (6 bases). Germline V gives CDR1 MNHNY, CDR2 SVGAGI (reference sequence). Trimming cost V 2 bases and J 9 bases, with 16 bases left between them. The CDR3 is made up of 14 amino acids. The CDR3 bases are TGTGCCAGCAGTTACACGGAGTCACAGGGAGCCCAGTACTTC. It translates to CASSYTESQGAQYF.

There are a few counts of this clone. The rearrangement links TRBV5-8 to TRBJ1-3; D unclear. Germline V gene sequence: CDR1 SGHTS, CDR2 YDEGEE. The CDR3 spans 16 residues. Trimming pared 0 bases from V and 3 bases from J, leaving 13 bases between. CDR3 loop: CASSLARAAFGNTIYF. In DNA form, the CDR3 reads TGTGCCAGCAGCTTGGCGCGGGCAGCTTTTGGAAACACCATATATTTT.

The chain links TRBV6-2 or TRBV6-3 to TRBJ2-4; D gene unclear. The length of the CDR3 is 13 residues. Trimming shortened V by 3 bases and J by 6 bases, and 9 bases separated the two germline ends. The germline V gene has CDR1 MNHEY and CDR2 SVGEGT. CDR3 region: CASSYMERNIQYF. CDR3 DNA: TGTGCCAGCAGTTATATGGAGAGAAACATTCAGTACTTC.

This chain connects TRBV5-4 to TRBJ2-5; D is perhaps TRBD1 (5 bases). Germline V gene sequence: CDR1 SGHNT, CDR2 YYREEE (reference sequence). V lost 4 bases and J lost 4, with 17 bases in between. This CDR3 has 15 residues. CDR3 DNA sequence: TGTGCCAGCAGCCCTCTGATGGGGCGAGGAGAGACCCAGTACTTC. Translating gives CASSPLMGRGETQYF.

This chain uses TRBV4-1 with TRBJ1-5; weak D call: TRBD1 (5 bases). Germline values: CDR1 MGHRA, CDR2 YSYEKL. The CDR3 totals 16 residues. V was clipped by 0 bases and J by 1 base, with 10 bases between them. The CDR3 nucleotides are TGCGCCAGCAGCCAAGACGGGGGATTGAGCAATCAGCCCCAGCATTTT. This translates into CASSQDGGLSNQPQHF.

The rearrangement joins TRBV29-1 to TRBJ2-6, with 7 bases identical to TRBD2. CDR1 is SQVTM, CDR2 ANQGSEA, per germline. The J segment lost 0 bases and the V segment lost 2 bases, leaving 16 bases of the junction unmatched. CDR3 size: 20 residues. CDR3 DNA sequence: TGCAGCGTTGAAACTCTGTGGGAGGGGAGGTCGGCCTCTGGGGCCAACGTCCTGACTTTC. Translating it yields CSVETLWEGRSASGANVLTF.

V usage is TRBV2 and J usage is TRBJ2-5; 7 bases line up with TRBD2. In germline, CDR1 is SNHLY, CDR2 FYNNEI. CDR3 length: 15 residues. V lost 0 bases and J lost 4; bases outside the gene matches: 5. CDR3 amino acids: CASSEAGGRRETQYF. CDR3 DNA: TGTGCCAGCAGTGAAGCGGGGGGGAGGCGAGAGACCCAGTACTTC.

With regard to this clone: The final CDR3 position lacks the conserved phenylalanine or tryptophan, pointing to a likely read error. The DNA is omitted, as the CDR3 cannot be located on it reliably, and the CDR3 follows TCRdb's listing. CDR3 region: CASSKGDRTRG. The rearrangement links TRBV21-1 to TRBJ1-5; the tabulated D call, TRBD1, remains unverified against the DNA. TRBV21-1 counts as a pseudogene. With termini counted, the CDR3 has 11 amino acids.

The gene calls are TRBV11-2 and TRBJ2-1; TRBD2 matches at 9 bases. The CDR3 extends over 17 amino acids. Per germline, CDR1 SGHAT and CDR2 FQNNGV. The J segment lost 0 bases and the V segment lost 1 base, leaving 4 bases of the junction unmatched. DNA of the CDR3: TGTGCCAGCAGCTTAGGGCTAGCGGGACTCTCCTACAATGAGCAGTTCTTC. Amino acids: CASSLGLAGLSYNEQFF. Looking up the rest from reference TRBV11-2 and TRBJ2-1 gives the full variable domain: EAGVAQSPRYKIIEKRQSVAFWCNPISGHATLYWYQQILGQGPKLLIQFQNNGVVDDSQLPKDRFSAERLKGVDSTLKIQPAKLEDSAVYLCASSLGLAGLSYNEQFFGPGTRLTVL.

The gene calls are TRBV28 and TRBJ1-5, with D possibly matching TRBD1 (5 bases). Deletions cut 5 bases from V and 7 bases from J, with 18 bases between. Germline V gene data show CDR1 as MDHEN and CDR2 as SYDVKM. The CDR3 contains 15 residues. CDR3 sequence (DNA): TGTGCCAGCAGTCGGACATGGGCCCTATCCCAGCCCCAGCATTTT. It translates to CASSRTWALSQPQHF.

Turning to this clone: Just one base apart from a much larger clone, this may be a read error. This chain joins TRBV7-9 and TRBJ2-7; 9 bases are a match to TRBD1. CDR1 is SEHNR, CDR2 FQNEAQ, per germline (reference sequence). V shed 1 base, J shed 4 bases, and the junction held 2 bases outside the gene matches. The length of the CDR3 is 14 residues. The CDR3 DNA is TGTGCCAGCAGCTTAGGGACAGGGGTTTACGAGCAGTACTTC. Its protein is CASSLGTGVYEQYF.

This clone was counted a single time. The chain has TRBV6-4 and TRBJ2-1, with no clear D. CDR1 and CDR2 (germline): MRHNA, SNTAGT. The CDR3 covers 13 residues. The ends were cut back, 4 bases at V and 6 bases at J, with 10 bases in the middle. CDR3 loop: CASSAGQVNEQFF. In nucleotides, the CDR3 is TGTGCCAGCAGTGCAGGCCAGGTCAATGAGCAGTTCTTC.

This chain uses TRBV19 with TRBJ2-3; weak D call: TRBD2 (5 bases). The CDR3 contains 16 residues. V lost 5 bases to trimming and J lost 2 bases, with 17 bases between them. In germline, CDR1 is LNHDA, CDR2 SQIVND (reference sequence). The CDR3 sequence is CASSVRGSGNTDTQYF. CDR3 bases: TGTGCCAGTAGTGTCCGAGGGAGCGGAAACACAGATACGCAGTATTTT.

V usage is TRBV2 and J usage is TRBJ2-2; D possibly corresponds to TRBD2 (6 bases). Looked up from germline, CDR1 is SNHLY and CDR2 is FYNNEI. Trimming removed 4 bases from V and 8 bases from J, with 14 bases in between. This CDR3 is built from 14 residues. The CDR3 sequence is CASSVDFRGGELFF. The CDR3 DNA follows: TGTGCCAGCAGTGTGGATTTCCGGGGGGGGGAGCTGTTTTTT.

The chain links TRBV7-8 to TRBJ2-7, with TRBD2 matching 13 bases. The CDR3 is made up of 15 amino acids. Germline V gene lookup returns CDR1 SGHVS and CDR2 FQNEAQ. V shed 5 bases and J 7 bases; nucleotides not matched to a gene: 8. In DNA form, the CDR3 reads TGTGCCAGCAGCGGGCCCGGGACTAGCGGGGCGGAGCAGTACTTC. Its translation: CASSGPGTSGAEQYF.

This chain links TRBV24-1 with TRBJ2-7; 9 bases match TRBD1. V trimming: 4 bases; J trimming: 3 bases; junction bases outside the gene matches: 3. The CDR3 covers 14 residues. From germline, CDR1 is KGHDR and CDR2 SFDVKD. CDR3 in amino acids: CATSDPDRGYEQYF. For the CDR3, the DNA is TGTGCCACCAGTGACCCGGACAGGGGCTACGAGCAGTACTTC.

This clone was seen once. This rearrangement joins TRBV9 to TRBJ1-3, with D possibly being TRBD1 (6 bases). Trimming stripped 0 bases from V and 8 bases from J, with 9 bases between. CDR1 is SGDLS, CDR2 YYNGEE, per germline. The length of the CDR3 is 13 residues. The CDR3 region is CASSVDRADTIYF. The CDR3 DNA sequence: TGTGCCAGCAGCGTAGACAGGGCGGACACCATATATTTT. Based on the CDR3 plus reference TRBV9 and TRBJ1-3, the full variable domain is DSGVTQTPKHLITATGQRVTLRCSPRSGDLSVYWYQQSLDQGLQFLIQYYNGEERAKGNILERFSAQQFPDLHSELNLSSLELGDSALYFCASSVDRADTIYFGEGSWLTVV.

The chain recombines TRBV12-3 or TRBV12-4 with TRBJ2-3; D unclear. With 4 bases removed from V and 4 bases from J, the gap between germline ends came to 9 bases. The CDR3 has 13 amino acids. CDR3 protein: CASSYTGPDTQYF. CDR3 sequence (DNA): TGTGCCAGCAGTTACACTGGGCCAGATACGCAGTATTTT.

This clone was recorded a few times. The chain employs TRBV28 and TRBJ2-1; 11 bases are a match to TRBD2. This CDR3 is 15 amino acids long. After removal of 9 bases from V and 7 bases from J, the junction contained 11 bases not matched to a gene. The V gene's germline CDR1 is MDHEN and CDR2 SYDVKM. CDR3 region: CASRRLAGGANEQFF. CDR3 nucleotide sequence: TGTGCCAGTAGAAGATTAGCGGGAGGGGCGAATGAGCAGTTCTTC.

Here the CDR3 reads CASSFESPQGYTF. CDR3 bases: TGTGCCAGCAGCTTTGAGTCCCCTCAAGGCTACACCTTC. The chain employs TRBV7-9 and TRBJ1-2; the D is unclear. The CDR3 consists of 13 residues. Trimming pared 3 bases from V and 8 bases from J, leaving 13 bases between. CDR1 and CDR2 (germline): SEHNR, FQNEAQ (reference sequence).

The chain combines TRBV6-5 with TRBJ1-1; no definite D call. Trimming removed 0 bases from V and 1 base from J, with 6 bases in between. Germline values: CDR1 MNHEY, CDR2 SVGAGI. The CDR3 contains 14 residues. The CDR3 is CASSYSRGNTEAFF. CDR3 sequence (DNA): TGTGCCAGCAGTTACTCGAGAGGGAACACTGAAGCTTTCTTT.